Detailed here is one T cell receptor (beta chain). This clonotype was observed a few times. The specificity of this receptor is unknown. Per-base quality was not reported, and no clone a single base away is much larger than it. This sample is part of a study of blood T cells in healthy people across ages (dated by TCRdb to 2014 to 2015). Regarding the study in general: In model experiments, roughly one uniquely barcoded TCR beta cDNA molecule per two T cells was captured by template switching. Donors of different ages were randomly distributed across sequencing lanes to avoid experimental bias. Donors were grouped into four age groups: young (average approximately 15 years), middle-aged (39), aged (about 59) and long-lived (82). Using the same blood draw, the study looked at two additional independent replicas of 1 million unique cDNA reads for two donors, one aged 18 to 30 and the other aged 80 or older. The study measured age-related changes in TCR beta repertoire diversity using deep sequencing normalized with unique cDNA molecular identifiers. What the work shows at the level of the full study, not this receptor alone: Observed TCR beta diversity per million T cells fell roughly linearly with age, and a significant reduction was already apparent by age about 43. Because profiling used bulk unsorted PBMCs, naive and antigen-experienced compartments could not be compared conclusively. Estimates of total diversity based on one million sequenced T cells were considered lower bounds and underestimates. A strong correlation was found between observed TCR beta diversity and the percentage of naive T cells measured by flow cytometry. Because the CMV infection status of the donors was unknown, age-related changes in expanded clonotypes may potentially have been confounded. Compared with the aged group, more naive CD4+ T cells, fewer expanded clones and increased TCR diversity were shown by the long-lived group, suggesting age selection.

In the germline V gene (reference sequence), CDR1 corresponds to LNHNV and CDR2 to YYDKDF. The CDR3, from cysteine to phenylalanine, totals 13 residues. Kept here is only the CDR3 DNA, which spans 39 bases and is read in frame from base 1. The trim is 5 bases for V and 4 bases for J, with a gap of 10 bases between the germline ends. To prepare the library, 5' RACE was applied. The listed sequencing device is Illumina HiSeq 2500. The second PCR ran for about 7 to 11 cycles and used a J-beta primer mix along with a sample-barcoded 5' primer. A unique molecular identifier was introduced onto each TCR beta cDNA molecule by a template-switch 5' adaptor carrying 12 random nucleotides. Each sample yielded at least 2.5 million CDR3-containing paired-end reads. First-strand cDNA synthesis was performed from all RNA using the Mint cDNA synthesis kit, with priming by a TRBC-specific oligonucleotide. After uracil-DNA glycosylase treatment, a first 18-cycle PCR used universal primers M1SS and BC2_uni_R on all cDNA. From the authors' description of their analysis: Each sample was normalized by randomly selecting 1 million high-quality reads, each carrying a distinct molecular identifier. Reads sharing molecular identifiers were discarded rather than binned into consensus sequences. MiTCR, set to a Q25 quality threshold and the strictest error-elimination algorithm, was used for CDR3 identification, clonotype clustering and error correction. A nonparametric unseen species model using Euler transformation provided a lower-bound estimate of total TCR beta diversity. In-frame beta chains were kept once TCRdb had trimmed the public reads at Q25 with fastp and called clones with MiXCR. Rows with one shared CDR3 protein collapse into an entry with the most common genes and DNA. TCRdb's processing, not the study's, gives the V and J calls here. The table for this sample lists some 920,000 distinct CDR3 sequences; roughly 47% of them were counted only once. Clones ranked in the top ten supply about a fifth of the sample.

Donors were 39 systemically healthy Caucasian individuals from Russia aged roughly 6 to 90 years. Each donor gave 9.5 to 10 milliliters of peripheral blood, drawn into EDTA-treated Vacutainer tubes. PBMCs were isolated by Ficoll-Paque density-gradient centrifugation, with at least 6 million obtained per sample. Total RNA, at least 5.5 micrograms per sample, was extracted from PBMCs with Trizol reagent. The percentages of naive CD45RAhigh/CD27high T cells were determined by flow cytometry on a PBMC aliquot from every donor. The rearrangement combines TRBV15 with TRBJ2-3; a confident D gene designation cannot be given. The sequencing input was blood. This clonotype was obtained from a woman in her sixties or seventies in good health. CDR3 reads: CATSVDGSDTQYF. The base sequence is TGTGCCACCAGCGTTGATGGGTCAGATACGCAGTATTTT.